The 3 T cell receptor beta chains presented below share a single source sample, sequenced in a study of blood T cell repertoires in COVID-19. Using immunoSEQ multiplex PCR, the repertoire was profiled, and TCRdb retains in-frame clones only, with some absent. The table includes about 410,000 clones, 86% detected once. The specimen sequenced was peripheral blood. The receptors here all came from a woman aged 25 to 39 with active or convalescent COVID-19.

The CDR3 nucleotides are TGTGCCAGTAGTACCCCTTCTCCCATGGGGGGAGGCACTGAAGCTTTCTTT. The encoded protein is CASSTPSPMGGGTEAFF. The chain uses TRBV19 and TRBJ1-1; a weak D match, TRBD1 (5 bases). Per the germline V gene, CDR1 is LNHDA and CDR2 is SQIVND (reference sequence). This CDR3 contains 17 residues. The germline V and J ends were trimmed by 4 bases and 4 bases, with 22 bases remaining between them. The whole variable domain, filled in from reference TRBV19 and TRBJ1-1, reads DGGITQSPKYLFRKEGQNVTLSCEQNLNHDAMYWYRQDPGQGLRLIYYSQIVNDFQKGDIAEGYSVSREKKESFPLTVTSAQKNPTAFYLCASSTPSPMGGGTEAFFGQGTRLTVV.

The rearrangement uses TRBV3-1 (or the pseudogene TRBV3-2) and TRBJ1-2; 8 nucleotides match TRBD1. The ends lost 2 bases at V and 5 bases at J; junction bases unmatched: 7. This CDR3 is 15 amino acids long. CDR1 and CDR2 from the germline V gene are LGHDT and YNNKEL (reference sequence). Here the CDR3 reads CASSQLPQGAYGYTF. The CDR3 bases are TGTGCCAGCAGCCAATTACCTCAGGGGGCATATGGCTACACCTTC.

This chain joins TRBV10-2 and TRBJ2-1; no clear D gene. With 1 base removed from V and 0 bases from J, the gap between germline ends came to 10 bases. CDR3 length equals 16 residues. Germline V gene data show CDR1 as WSHSY and CDR2 as SAAADI. CDR3 sequence (DNA): TGCGCCAGCAGTGAGTGGGCAGCAAGCTCCTACAATGAGCAGTTCTTC. This encodes CASSEWAASSYNEQFF.